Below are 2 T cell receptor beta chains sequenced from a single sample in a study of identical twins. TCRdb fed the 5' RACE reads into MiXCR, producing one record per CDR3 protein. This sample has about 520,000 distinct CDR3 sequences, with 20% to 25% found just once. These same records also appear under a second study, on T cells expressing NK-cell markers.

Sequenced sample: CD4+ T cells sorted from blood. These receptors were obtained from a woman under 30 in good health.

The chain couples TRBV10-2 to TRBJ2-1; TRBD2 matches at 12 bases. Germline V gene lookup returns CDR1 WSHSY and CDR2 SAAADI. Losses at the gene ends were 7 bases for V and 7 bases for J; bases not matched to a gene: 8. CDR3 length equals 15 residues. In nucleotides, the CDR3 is TGCGCCAGCAAGACGACTAGCGGGAGATTGAATGAGCAGTTCTTC. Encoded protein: CASKTTSGRLNEQFF.

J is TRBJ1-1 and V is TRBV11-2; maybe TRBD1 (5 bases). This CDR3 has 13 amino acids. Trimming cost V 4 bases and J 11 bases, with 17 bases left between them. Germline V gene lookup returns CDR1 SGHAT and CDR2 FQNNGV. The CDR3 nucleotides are TGTGCCAGCAGCTATACGGGAGATCGGGGCGCTTTCTTT. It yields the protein CASSYTGDRGAFF. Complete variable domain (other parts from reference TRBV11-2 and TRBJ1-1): EAGVAQSPRYKIIEKRQSVAFWCNPISGHATLYWYQQILGQGPKLLIQFQNNGVVDDSQLPKDRFSAERLKGVDSTLKIQPAKLEDSAVYLCASSYTGDRGAFFGQGTRLTVV.